The rows below give T cell receptor beta chains drawn from one sample of a study of blood T cell repertoires in COVID-19. The data were produced by immunoSEQ multiplex PCR, yet TCRdb's version contains in-frame clones alone and is incomplete. Seen here are more than 300,000 clones, 80% to 90% observed once, and the top ten hold about 4.6%. The sample comprised PBMCs or T cells enriched from blood (not recorded which). The receptor source for this set is a man younger than 40 who had recovered from COVID-19. The CDR3 runs from the conserved cysteine through the conserved F or W. A D gene is named only where the DNA matches it firmly. Size is omitted from some rows. Given values are once, few, many or a class for expanded clones.

cdr3_length j_call d_call v_call clone_size cdr3_nt cdr3_aa
16 TRBJ2-3 TRBD2 TRBV11-1 NA TGTGCCAGCAGCTTACTGTCTAGCGGGAGCACAGATACGCAGTATTTT CASSLLSSGSTDTQYF
14 TRBJ2-5 NA TRBV5-8 NA TGTGCCAGCAGCTTGGCTCAGTACCAAGAGACCCAGTACTTC CASSLAQYQETQYF
16 TRBJ2-5 TRBD2 TRBV13 NA TGTGCCAGCAGCCGAGGGGGACTAGCGGCCCAAGAGACCCAGTACTTC CASSRGGLAAQETQYF
16 TRBJ1-2 TRBD1 TRBV3-1/TRBV3-2 once TGTGCCAGCAGCCGGGTTGGGACAGGGGTCAACTATGGCTACACCTTC CASSRVGTGVNYGYTF
18 TRBJ1-2 TRBD1 TRBV6-1 NA TGTGCCAGCAGTGAACAGGCGGGCTATGACAGGGTTCGCGATGGCTACACCTTC CASSEQAGYDRVRDGYTF
11 TRBJ1-3 NA TRBV7-2 NA TGTGCCAGCAGCTTAGGCGACACCATATATTTT CASSLGDTIYF
14 TRBJ1-5 NA TRBV5-1 NA TGCGCCAGCAGCTTGGACAGTACCAATCAGCCCCAGCATTTT CASSLDSTNQPQHF
16 TRBJ1-5 NA TRBV2 NA TGTGCCAGCAGCACGGCCTCCCCAGGGGGCAATCAGCCCCAGCATTTT CASSTASPGGNQPQHF
16 TRBJ1-2 TRBD1 TRBV5-1 NA TGCGCCAGCATCGTCCGAACAACAGGGGTTTCCGATGGCTACACCTTC CASIVRTTGVSDGYTF
13 TRBJ1-5 NA TRBV6-5 few TGTGCCAGCACTGCCGGGGGCAATCAGCCCCAGCATTTT CASTAGGNQPQHF
12 TRBJ1-1 NA TRBV12-3/TRBV12-4 NA TGTGCCAGCAGTTTAGCAGGGGGTCCTGCTTTCTTT CASSLAGGPAFF
15 TRBJ2-3 TRBD2 TRBV6-5 few TGTGCCAGCAGACGACTAGCGGGATTCACAGATACGCAGTATTTT CASRRLAGFTDTQYF
15 TRBJ2-1 TRBD2 TRBV5-1 NA TGCGCCAGCAGGAAACTAGCGGGAGGGCCGGTCGAGCAGTTCTTC CASRKLAGGPVEQFF
16 TRBJ2-3 NA TRBV28 NA TGTGCCAGCAGTTCCCACAGCCCTGTTTACGGTATTGCGCAGTATTTT CASSSHSPVYGIAQYF
11 TRBJ1-1 TRBD1 TRBV20-1 NA TGCAGTGGACAGGGGGCAACTGAAGCTTTCTTT CSGQGATEAFF
17 TRBJ2-3 NA TRBV4-1 NA TGCGCCAGCAGCCCCCAAGGTCCCACAAGGGGAACAGATACGCAGTATTTT CASSPQGPTRGTDTQYF
16 TRBJ2-3 TRBD2 TRBV3-1/TRBV3-2 NA TGTGCCAGCAGCCGCAAGAGCGGGGCCCCCACAGATACGCAGTATTTT CASSRKSGAPTDTQYF